This T cell receptor beta chain was recorded in a study of beta chain features in type 1 diabetes. The study, taken as a whole, reports: More deletions and fewer insertions at VDJ junctions were seen in type 1 diabetes patients. Shorter TCRB CDR3s, moderately but significantly so, marked every one of the four CD4+ subsets in Type 1 diabetes patients.

Every isolated RNA sample was fully reverse transcribed, so sequencing captured expressed TCRB transcripts. Some 3.6 million reads on average were seen across naive, central memory and regulatory T cell samples. Clones were read by immunoSEQ multiplex PCR, and TCRdb kept only the in-frame ones, dropping some. The repertoire consists of around 600,000 clones, with 9.5% to 15% occurring once and the leading ten covering more than 0.095%. In this sample, this clone turned up a few times. What it binds is not known. V lost 3 bases, J lost 0 bases, and 11 bases lay in between. The CDR3 runs to 15 residues. Germline assignment: CDR1 SEHNR and CDR2 FQNEAQ (reference sequence).

This receptor was taken from a man in his thirties or forties with type 1 diabetes. This chain links TRBV7-9 with TRBJ1-2, with no clear D. Sequenced material: naive CD4+ T cells from blood. DNA of the CDR3: TGTGCCAGCAGCTTCTACAGAGACTCTAACTATGGCTACACCTTC. The encoded protein is CASSFYRDSNYGYTF.